This T cell receptor beta chain came from a study of graft-versus-host responses after intestinal transplantation. On the study more broadly: Grafts were multivisceral, liver-intestinal, or isolated intestinal. Tacrolimus plus steroids were given to all recipients for about 3 years, preceded by anti-thymocyte globulin induction.

Of note for this clone: As yet, its antigen is unknown.

Study-level results: With peak circulating GvH clone levels came an association with early post-transplant HvG declines. GvH clones were found in recipient marrow; some appeared first in ileum or blood.

Sequenced by immunoSEQ multiplex PCR; TCRdb stores in-frame clones only, minus some. The table lists roughly 93,000 clones, 85% to 95% of them singletons. The clonotype comes from a human donor who was the organ donor for an intestinal transplant. The input for sequencing was unstimulated CD8+ T cells sorted from spleen or lymph node cells, taken before transplant.

The CDR3 DNA reads as TGTGCCAGCACTGAGGGGGGGAGCACAGATACGCAGTATTTT. Amino acids: CASTEGGSTDTQYF. The chain carries TRBV2 and TRBJ2-3, with D tentatively TRBD2 (7 bases). Trimming cost V 7 bases and J 0 bases, with 11 bases left between them. The CDR3 length is 14 residues. The germline V gene encodes CDR1 SNHLY and CDR2 FYNNEI.